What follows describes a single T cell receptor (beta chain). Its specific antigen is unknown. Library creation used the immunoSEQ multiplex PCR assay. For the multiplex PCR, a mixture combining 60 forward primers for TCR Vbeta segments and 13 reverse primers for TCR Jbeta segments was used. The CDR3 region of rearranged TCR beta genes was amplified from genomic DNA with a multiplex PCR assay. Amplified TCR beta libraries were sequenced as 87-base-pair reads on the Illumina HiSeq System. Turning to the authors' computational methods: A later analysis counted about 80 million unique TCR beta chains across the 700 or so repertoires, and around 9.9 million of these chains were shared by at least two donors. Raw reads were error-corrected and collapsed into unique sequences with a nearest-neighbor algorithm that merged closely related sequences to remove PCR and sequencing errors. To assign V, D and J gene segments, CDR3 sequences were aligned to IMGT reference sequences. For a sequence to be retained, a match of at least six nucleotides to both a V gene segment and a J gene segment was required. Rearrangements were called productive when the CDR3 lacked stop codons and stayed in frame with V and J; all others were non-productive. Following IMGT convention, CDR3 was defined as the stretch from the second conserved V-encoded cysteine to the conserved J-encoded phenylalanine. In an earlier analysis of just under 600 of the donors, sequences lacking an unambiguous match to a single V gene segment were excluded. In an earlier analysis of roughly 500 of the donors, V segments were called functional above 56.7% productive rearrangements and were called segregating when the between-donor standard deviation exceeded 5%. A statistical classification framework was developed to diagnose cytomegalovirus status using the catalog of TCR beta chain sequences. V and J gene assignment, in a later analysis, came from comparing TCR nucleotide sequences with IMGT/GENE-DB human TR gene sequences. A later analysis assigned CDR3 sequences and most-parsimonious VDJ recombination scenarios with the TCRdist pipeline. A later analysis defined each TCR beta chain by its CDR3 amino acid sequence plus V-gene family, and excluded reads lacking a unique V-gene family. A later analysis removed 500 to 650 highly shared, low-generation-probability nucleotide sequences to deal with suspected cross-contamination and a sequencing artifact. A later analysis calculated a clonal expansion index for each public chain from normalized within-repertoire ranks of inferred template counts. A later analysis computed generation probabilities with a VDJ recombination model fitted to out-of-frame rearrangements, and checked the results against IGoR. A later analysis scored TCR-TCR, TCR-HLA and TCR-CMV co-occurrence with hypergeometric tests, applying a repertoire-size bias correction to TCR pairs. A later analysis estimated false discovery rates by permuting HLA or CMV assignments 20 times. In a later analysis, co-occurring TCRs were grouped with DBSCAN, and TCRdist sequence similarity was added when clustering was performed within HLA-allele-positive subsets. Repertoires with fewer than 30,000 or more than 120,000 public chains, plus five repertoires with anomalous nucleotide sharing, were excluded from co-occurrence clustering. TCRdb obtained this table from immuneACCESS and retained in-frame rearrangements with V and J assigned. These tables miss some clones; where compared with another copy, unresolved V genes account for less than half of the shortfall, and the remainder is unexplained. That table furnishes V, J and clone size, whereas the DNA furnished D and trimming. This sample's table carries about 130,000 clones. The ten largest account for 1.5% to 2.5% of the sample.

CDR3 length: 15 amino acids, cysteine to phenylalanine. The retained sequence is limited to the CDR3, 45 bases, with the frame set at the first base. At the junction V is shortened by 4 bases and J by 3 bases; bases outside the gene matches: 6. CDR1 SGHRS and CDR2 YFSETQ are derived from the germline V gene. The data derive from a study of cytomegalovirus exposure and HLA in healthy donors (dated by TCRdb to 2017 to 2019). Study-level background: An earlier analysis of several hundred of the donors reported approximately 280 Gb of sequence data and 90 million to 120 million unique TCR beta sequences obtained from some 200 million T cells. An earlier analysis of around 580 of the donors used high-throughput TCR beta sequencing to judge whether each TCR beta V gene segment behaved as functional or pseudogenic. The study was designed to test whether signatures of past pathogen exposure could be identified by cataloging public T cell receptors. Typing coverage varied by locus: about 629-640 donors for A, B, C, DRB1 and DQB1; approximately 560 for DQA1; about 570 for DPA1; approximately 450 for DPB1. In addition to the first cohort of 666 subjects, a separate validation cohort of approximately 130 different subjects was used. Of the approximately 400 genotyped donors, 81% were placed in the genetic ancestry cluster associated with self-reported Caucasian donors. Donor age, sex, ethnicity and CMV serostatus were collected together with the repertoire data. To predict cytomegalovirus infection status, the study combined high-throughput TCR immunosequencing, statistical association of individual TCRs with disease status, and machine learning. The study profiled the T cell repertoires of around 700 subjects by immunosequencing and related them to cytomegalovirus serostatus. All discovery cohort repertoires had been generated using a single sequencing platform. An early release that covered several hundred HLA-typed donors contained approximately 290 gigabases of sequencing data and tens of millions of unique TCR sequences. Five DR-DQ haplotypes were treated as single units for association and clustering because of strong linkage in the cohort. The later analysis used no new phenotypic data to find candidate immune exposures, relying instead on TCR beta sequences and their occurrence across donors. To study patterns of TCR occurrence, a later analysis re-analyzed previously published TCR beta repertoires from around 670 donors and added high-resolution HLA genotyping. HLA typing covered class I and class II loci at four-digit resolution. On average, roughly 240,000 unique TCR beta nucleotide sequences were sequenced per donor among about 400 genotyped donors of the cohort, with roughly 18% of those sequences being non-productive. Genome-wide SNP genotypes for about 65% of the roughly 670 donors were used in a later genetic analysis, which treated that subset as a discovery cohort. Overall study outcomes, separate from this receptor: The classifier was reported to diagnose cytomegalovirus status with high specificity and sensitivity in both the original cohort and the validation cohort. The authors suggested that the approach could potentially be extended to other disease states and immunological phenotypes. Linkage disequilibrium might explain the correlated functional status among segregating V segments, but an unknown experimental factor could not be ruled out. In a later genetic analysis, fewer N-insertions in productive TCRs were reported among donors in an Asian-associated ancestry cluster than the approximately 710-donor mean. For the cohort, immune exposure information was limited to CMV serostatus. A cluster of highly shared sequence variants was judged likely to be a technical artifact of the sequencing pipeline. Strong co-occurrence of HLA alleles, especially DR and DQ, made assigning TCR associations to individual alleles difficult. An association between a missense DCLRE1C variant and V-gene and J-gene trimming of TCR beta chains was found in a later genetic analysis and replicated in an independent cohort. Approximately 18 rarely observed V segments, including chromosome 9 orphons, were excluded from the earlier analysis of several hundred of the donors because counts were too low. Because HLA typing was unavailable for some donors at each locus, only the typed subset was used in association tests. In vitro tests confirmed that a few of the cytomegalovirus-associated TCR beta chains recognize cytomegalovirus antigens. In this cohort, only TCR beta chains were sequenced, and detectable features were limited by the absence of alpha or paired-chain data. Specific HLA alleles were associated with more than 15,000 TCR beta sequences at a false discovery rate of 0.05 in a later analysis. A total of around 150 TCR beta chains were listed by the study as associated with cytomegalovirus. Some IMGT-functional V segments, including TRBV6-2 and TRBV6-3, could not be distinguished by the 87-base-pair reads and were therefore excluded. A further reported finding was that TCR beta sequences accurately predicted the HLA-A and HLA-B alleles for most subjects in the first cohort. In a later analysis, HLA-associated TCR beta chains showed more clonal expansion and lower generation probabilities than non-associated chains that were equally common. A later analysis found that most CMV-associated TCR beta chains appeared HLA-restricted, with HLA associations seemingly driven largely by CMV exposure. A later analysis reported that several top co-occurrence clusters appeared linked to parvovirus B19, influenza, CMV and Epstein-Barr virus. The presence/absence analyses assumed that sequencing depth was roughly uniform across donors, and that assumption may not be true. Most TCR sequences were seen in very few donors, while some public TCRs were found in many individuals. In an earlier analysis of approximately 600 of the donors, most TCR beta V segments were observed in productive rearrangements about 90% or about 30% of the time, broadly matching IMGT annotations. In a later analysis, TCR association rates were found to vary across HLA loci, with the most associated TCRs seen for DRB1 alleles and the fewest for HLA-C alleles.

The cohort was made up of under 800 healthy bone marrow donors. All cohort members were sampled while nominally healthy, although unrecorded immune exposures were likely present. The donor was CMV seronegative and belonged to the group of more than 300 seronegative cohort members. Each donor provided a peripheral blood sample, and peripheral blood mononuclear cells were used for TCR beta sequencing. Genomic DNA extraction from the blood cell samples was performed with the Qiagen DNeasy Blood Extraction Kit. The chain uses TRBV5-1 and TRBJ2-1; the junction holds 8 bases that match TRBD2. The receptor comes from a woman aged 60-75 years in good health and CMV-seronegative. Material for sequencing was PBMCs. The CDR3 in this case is CASSPGGRVYNEQFF. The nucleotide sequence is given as TGCGCCAGCAGCCCGGGGGGGCGGGTCTACAATGAGCAGTTCTTC. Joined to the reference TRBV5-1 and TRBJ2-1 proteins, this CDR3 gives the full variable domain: KAGVTQTPRYLIKTRGQQVTLSCSPISGHRSVSWYQQTPGQGLQFLFEYFSETQRNKGNFPGRFSGRQFSNSRSEMNVSTLELGDSALYLCASSPGGRVYNEQFFGPGTRLTVL.